This record covers a single T cell receptor beta chain. Its matching antigen is unknown. The method was immunoSEQ multiplex PCR; TCRdb's version includes in-frame clones alone and lacks a portion of them. Of fewer than 200,000 clones listed, around 94% are singletons. Germline values: CDR1 MGHRA, CDR2 YSYEKL. Unmatched junction bases numbered 11, after V lost 4 bases and J lost 5 bases. The CDR3 is 16 residues long. The data originate from a study of T cell responses to AZD1222 COVID-19 vaccine. General study points: Only a handful of AZD1222 recipients, six or seven in all, had baseline seropositivity.

The chain has TRBV4-1 and TRBJ1-2; 9 bases map to TRBD1. The clonotype was recovered from an adult who received the AZD1222 COVID-19 vaccine. This specimen consisted of peripheral blood, obtained 28 days after the second AZD1222 dose. The CDR3 protein is CASSLNRQGGWYGYTF. CDR3 nucleotide sequence: TGCGCCAGCAGCCTAAACAGACAGGGGGGTTGGTATGGCTACACCTTC.